This TCR beta chain was identified in a study of T-cell reconstitution after alpha-beta-depleted transplantation in children. Unique molecular identifiers were used to barcode this TCRbeta library. TCRdb re-called the PCR reads with MiXCR, one entry per CDR3 protein. The sample holds about a million distinct CDR3 sequences, roughly 31% seen once. Germline assignment: CDR1 LGHDT and CDR2 YNNKEL (reference sequence). The CDR3 sequence is 16 residues long. Trimming pared 0 bases from V and 4 bases from J, leaving 12 bases between. Points from the study as a whole: T-cell counts and diversity at one year post-transplant came mainly from newly produced T cells. TCRbeta diversity was high at day 60 in some patients (a result of surviving recipient T cells and thymic progenitors).

This clonotype has just a few counts. Its cognate antigen is unknown. The chain couples TRBV3-1 to TRBJ2-2; weak D call: TRBD1 (6 bases). This receptor was identified in a boy under two years old who had a stem cell transplant for SCID, so the T cells may come from the graft donor. The source material was PBMCs, mostly from graft donor cells, sampled 360 days after TCRalphabeta/CD19-depleted stem cell transplant. CDR3 sequence: CASSQEGTDSTGELFF. The CDR3 region has the DNA TGTGCCAGCAGCCAAGAAGGGACGGACAGCACCGGGGAGCTGTTTTTT.